This T cell receptor beta chain was observed in a study of vaccination and CD4 T cells after COVID-19. Study-level background: Controls had a CEFX pool, an HIV-1 Nef pool, or no peptide added. Whole-study results and caveats: In convalescent patients, 304 of 307 vaccine-specific clones were spike mono-reactive.

This clonotype was seen a few times. The antigen remains unidentified. Treatment defined: approximately 10-day PBMC culture with coronavirus spike peptide pools or control peptides (ViraFEST assay). The assay that was used to sequence DNA from cultured CD4+ T cells was the Oncomine TCR Beta short-read assay. Extraction of genomic DNA was performed on cultured CD4+ T cells. TCRdb reprocessed the PCR reads via MiXCR and lists one record per CDR3 protein. The table has around 15,000 distinct CDR3 sequences, 21% seen once; the top ten hold more than 10%. The sequencing here drew on CD4+ T cells from blood, cultured in vitro, taken before SARS-CoV-2 vaccination. This TCR came from a human donor who received a COVID-19 vaccine.

The CDR3 sequence: CATSEPGPPAAQYF. The CDR3 bases are TGTGCCACCAGTGAACCGGGCCCCCCCGCGGCCCAGTACTTC. J is TRBJ2-5 and V is TRBV24-1; D unresolved. The V end lost 4 bases, the J end lost 9 bases, and 17 bases lay between the germline ends. The CDR3 length is 14 residues. Germline values: CDR1 KGHDR, CDR2 SFDVKD.